A selection of T cell receptor beta chains follows, all from one sample in a study of blood T cells in healthy people across ages. TCRdb reanalysed the 5' RACE reads using MiXCR and keeps one entry per CDR3 protein. The sample lists 600,000 to 800,000 distinct CDR3 sequences; roughly half were seen once. Sequencing was carried out using blood. Receptors originate from an elderly woman in good health. Each CDR3 is given with its conserved first and last residue. D genes are given only for firm matches. Clone size is stated in some rows and not others, as once, few, many or a class when expanded.

j_gene | v_gene | abundance | d_gene | CDR3aa | CDR3nt
TRBJ2-2 | TRBV6-6 | many | TRBD2 | CASSYSTGLAGRNTGELFF | TGTGCCAGCAGTTACTCGACGGGACTAGCGGGAAGAAACACCGGGGAGCTGTTTTTT
TRBJ2-1 | TRBV3-1 | once | TRBD2 | CASRGTSGPYNEQFF | TGTGCCAGCAGAGGTACTAGCGGGCCTTACAATGAGCAGTTCTTC
TRBJ2-1 | TRBV10-3 | NA | TRBD2 | CVTAGLAGGSNEQFF | TGTGTCACTGCGGGACTAGCGGGAGGGAGCAATGAGCAGTTCTTC
TRBJ2-5 | TRBV4-1 | NA | NA | CASSPEAGVETQYF | TGCGCCAGCAGCCCCGAAGCCGGAGTCGAGACCCAGTACTTC
TRBJ2-4 | TRBV28 | few | NA | CASGLARVVDIQYF | TGTGCCAGCGGCCTGGCCAGGGTGGTTGACATTCAGTACTTC
TRBJ2-1 | TRBV27 | NA | NA | CASSQGHYNEQFF | TGTGCCAGCAGTCAAGGACACTACAATGAGCAGTTCTTC
TRBJ2-1 | TRBV20-1 | few | TRBD1 | CSARGVQGPTYNEQFF | TGCAGTGCTAGAGGTGTACAGGGGCCTACCTACAATGAGCAGTTCTTC
TRBJ2-7 | TRBV7-2 | NA | NA | CASSPSVSNYEQYF | TGTGCCAGCAGCCCCTCGGTTAGCAACTACGAGCAGTACTTC
TRBJ2-4 | TRBV24-1 | NA | TRBD1 | CATRQGVSNIQYF | TGTGCCACCAGACAGGGGGTATCGAACATTCAGTACTTC
TRBJ1-6 | TRBV9 | NA | NA | CASSETTTDSPLHF | TGTGCCAGCAGTGAGACAACCACGGATTCACCCCTCCACTTT
TRBJ2-7 | TRBV5-1 | NA | TRBD1 | CASSGGTGGLEQYF | TGCGCCAGCAGCGGAGGGACAGGGGGCTTAGAGCAGTACTTC
TRBJ2-7 | TRBV30 | many | NA | CAWSVMLVSGQENEQYF | TGTGCCTGGAGTGTAATGTTAGTGTCTGGGCAGGAGAACGAGCAGTACTTC
TRBJ1-5 | TRBV30 | NA | TRBD1 | CAWTRQGRNQPQHF | TGTGCCTGGACACGACAGGGACGCAATCAGCCCCAGCATTTT
TRBJ2-7 | TRBV9 | NA | TRBD2 | CASSALSSGQYNEQYF | TGTGCCAGCAGCGCCCTATCTAGCGGGCAATACAATGAGCAGTACTTC
TRBJ2-3 | TRBV28 | many | TRBD2 | CASSLAVASGSDTQYF | TGTGCCAGCAGTTTAGCAGTCGCTAGCGGGTCAGATACGCAGTATTTT
TRBJ2-2 | TRBV20-1 | few | TRBD1 | CSAGNRGTGELFF | TGCAGTGCTGGAAACAGGGGCACCGGGGAGCTGTTTTTT
TRBJ2-3 | TRBV6-5 | NA | TRBD2 | CASSYLAGGRGPTDTQYF | TGTGCCAGCAGTTACCTGGCGGGAGGGAGGGGTCCCACAGATACGCAGTATTTT
TRBJ2-1 | TRBV12-3/TRBV12-4 | NA | NA | CASSLYGDGLREQFF | TGTGCCAGCAGTTTATACGGGGACGGCCTTAGGGAGCAGTTCTTC
TRBJ1-5 | TRBV19 | few | NA | CASSRSFNQPQHF | TGTGCCAGTAGTCGGTCGTTCAATCAGCCCCAGCATTTT
TRBJ2-5 | TRBV3-1 | NA | NA | CASSATGIGETQYF | TGTGCCAGTTCTGCAACAGGGATAGGAGAGACCCAGTACTTC
TRBJ1-2 | TRBV7-9 | NA | TRBD1 | CASSLTAQGASGYTF | TGTGCCAGCAGCTTAACCGCCCAGGGGGCAAGTGGCTACACCTTC
TRBJ1-5 | TRBV7-2 | few | NA | CASSFGALPNQPQHF | TGTGCCAGCAGCTTTGGCGCACTACCCAATCAGCCCCAGCATTTT
TRBJ1-1 | TRBV9 | NA | NA | CASSGLPRRLNTEAFF | TGTGCCAGCAGCGGACTCCCCAGAAGACTGAACACTGAAGCTTTCTTT
TRBJ1-6 | TRBV20-1 | NA | TRBD1 | CSARGQGNSPLHF | TGCAGTGCCCGGGGACAGGGAAATTCACCCCTCCACTTT
TRBJ2-1 | TRBV4-3 | once | TRBD2 | CASSQDRGGGYYNEQFF | TGCGCCAGCAGCCAAGACAGGGGCGGGGGGTATTACAATGAGCAGTTCTTC
TRBJ2-4 | TRBV3-1 | once | NA | CASSSPRIAKNIQYF | TGTGCCAGCAGCTCCCCGAGAATAGCCAAAAACATTCAGTACTTC
TRBJ2-5 | TRBV11-2 | NA | NA | CASSPAWEQYF | TGTGCCAGCAGCCCAGCCTGGGAGCAGTACTTC
TRBJ2-7 | TRBV4-1 | NA | TRBD2 | CASRSSSGRVDEQYF | TGCGCCAGCAGGTCATCAAGCGGGAGGGTTGACGAGCAGTACTTC
TRBJ1-1 | TRBV11-1 | few | NA | CASSLASVSYTEAFF | TGTGCCAGCAGCTTAGCCTCGGTATCGTACACTGAAGCTTTCTTT
TRBJ2-1 | TRBV29-1 | NA | NA | CSVVGALSVNERFF | TGCAGCGTTGTCGGGGCTCTTTCGGTCAATGAGCGGTTCTTC
TRBJ2-3 | TRBV7-2 | NA | NA | CASSLARAADTQYF | TGTGCCAGCAGCTTAGCGAGGGCTGCAGATACGCAGTATTTT
TRBJ2-2 | TRBV3-1 | NA | TRBD2 | CASSRLRTSGGTGELFF | TGTGCCAGCAGCCGCCTTAGGACTAGCGGGGGTACCGGGGAGCTGTTTTTT
TRBJ2-5 | TRBV15 | NA | NA | CATSRQGIGETQYF | TGTGCCACCAGCAGACAGGGAATTGGAGAGACCCAGTACTTC
TRBJ2-1 | TRBV3-1 | NA | TRBD2 | CASRYSGSLIGEQFF | TGTGCCAGCAGATATAGCGGGAGCTTAATCGGGGAGCAGTTCTTC
TRBJ2-5 | TRBV3-1 | NA | NA | CASSQDAGSETQYF | TGTGCCAGCAGCCAAGATGCGGGCTCGGAGACCCAGTACTTC
TRBJ2-5 | TRBV7-9 | many | NA | CASSPEVVETQYF | TGTGCCAGCAGCCCCGAGGTTGTGGAGACCCAGTACTTC
TRBJ2-1 | TRBV12-3/TRBV12-4 | NA | TRBD2 | CASTGRDNEQFF | TGTGCCAGCACCGGGAGGGACAATGAGCAGTTCTTC
TRBJ1-6 | TRBV18 | few | NA | CASSQEGGSPLHF | TGTGCCAGCTCACAGGAGGGGGGCTCACCCCTCCACTTT
TRBJ2-1 | TRBV9 | NA | TRBD1 | CASSGPSVRDRGEQFF | TGTGCCAGCAGCGGACCGTCGGTACGCGACAGGGGCGAGCAGTTCTTC
TRBJ1-1 | TRBV2 | few | NA | CASNTGGNTEAFF | TGTGCCAGCAACACCGGGGGTAACACTGAAGCTTTCTTT
TRBJ1-2 | TRBV30 | NA | TRBD1 | CAWSSTGPDGYTF | TGTGCCTGGAGTTCGACAGGGCCAGATGGCTACACCTTC
TRBJ2-3 | TRBV20-1 | NA | NA | CSALRSFGPPDTQYF | TGCAGTGCTCTTAGATCCTTTGGGCCACCAGATACGCAGTATTTT
TRBJ2-7 | TRBV29-1 | few | NA | CSVTIDSYEQYF | TGCAGCGTAACCATTGACTCCTACGAGCAGTACTTC
TRBJ2-1 | TRBV2 | few | NA | CASKRSLGNEQFF | TGTGCCAGCAAGAGGTCGCTCGGCAATGAGCAGTTCTTC
TRBJ2-4 | TRBV20-1 | NA | NA | CSAIRQAQAREQYF | TGCAGTGCTATACGACAAGCCCAAGCGAGAGAGCAGTACTTC
TRBJ1-2 | TRBV7-9 | once | NA | CASSTGTALYGYTF | TGTGCCAGCAGCACCGGGACGGCCCTCTATGGCTACACCTTC